This T cell receptor beta chain was captured in a study of blood T cell repertoires in COVID-19. Exposed study participants had met a COVID-19 case within 2 weeks before entry. The repertoire was sequenced with immunoSEQ multiplex PCR; TCRdb's copy has only in-frame clones and lacks some. The sample has 400,000 to 500,000 clones; roughly 88% are singletons. CDR1 is SQVTM, CDR2 ANQGSEA, per germline. This CDR3 comprises 14 residues. The junction had 6 bases not matched to a gene; V was cut back by 3 bases and J by 7 bases. The sequenced material came from PBMCs or T cells enriched from blood (not recorded which). The TCR originated in a woman aged 18-29 years who had been exposed to COVID-19. The rearrangement joins TRBV29-1 to TRBJ2-1; TRBD2 agrees at 10 bases. The CDR3 nucleotides read TGCAGCGTTGATCCTAGCGGGAGTGGTAATGAGCAGTTCTTC. Its protein product is CSVDPSGSGNEQFF.